The text below deals with one T cell receptor beta chain. Its antigen has not been determined. No base qualities exist here, and no much larger clone lies one base off it. Reading the germline V gene gives CDR1 MNHEY and CDR2 SVGAGI. The CDR3 has 13 amino acids, counting the end cysteine and phenylalanine. Kept here is only the CDR3 DNA, which spans 39 bases and is read in frame from base 1. The V and J ends are trimmed by 2 bases and 4 bases, leaving 8 bases between them. Reading the label with the study, this specimen's time point is: baseline before first vaccination. Vaccinee samples came from UK trials COV001 and COV002, including a single-blind randomized controlled phase 2/3 trial of AZD1222 (ChAdOx1 nCoV-19) in healthy adults. For TCRbeta chain sequencing, PBMC samples were collected from trial participants at day 0 and at day 28 after the second dose. The sample is drawn from a study of T cell responses to AZD1222 COVID-19 vaccine (dated by TCRdb to the early 2020s). Regarding the study in general: Because spike-specific TCR depth and breadth did not differ between the two schedules, AZD1222 recipients who got a second dose at roughly 4 weeks were pooled with those who got a second dose at roughly 12 weeks. TCR sequencing was performed for roughly 250 trial participants, of whom about 200 were given two doses of AZD1222 and approximately 25 were given two doses of MenACWY control vaccine. Trial participants were enrolled into age subgroups of 18-55, 56-69 and 70-plus years, which contained around 140, 26 and 57 TCR-sequenced participants, respectively.

Broader findings and caveats from the paper: Conclusions about previously exposed vaccinees are limited because only 6 or 7 AZD1222 recipients were SARS-CoV-2 seropositive at baseline. Reportedly, close to half of the unique spike-specific TCRs recognized epitopes lying outside the regions that are mutated in the B.1.351 and B.1.1.7 variants. Participants were mostly white British and included more females than males, and it was suggested by the authors that clonal diversity may have been underestimated. No day 14 peak-response samples were available, so repertoires were characterized only after the peak T cell response. After two AZD1222 doses, spike-specific TCR breadth and depth were significantly higher than at day 0 and than in MenACWY recipients. The vaccine-associated CD4 TCRs covered the entire spike protein, and the dominant responses fell in regions 160-218 and 743-854. In the small 56-69-year group, the increase in depth fell short of significance, most likely because of low power.

The CDR3 regions of human TCRbeta chains were subjected to immunosequencing. The study's own analysis went as follows. TCRs in the repertoires were compared against a reference library of SARS-CoV-2-specific TCRs that had been generated with the MIRA antigen-specificity platform. Breadth meant the fraction of unique TCRs that were SARS-CoV-2-associated, whereas depth meant the fraction of total T cells that were SARS-CoV-2-associated. Using the MIRA data, each spike-specific TCR was mapped to the spike region that the TCR reacts to and placed in a CD4 or CD8 class. Log10-transformed breadth and depth values were compared by one-way ANOVA with Sidak's multiple comparisons tests. TCRdb mirrors the immuneACCESS table, restricted to in-frame sequences. Some clones are absent from its copies; in checked studies, under half trace to an unresolved V gene, and the reason for the others is unknown. The V and J calls and clone size were taken over from that table, and D and trimming were inferred from the DNA. The sample has some 100,000 clones on record, roughly 87% of them singletons. The ten largest clonotypes hold approximately 15% of the sample.

The specimen was peripheral blood, collected on day 0 of AZD1222 vaccination. Rearrangement joined TRBV6-5 to TRBJ1-1, with the D segment identity uncertain. This receptor was taken from an adult in good health. The nucleotide sequence reads TGTGCCAGCAGTTACCAGGTCAGCACTGAAGCTTTCTTT. This gives the protein CASSYQVSTEAFF.